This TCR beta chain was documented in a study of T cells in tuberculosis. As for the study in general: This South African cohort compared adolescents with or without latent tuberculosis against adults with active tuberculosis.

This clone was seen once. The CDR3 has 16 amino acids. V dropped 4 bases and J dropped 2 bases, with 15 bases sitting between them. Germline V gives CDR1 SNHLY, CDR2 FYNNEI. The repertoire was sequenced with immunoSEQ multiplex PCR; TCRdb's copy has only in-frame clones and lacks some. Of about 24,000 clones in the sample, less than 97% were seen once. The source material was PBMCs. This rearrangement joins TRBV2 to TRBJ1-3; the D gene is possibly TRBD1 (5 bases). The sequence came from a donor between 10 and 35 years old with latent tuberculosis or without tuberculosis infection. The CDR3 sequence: CASSVIRSGTGNTIYF. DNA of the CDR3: TGTGCCAGCAGTGTTATTAGGTCAGGGACTGGAAACACCATATATTTT.